The subject of this entry is one T cell receptor beta chain. Its antigen is unknown. This specimen belongs to a study of a mutant IDH1 vaccine in newly diagnosed glioma. Study details: Vaccines began 4-6 weeks after radiotherapy alone, or with temozolomide cycles. There were roughly 60% males and 37.5% females among treated patients, whose mean age was about 40 years.

Time point in this sample: week 47, end of study. In every dose of vaccine, 300 ug of mutant IDH1 20-mer peptide was given alongside topical imiquimod. Donors had new IDH1-mutant astrocytomas of WHO grade 3 or 4 (ATRX-lost). Clones were read by immunoSEQ multiplex PCR, and TCRdb kept only the in-frame ones, dropping some. The table has around 11,000 clones, around 85% seen once. Study-wide results and caveats: In about 93% of patients, immune responses induced by the vaccine occurred.

The receptor comes from a man aged 25-45 years with glioma. The source was PBMCs, collected from a glioma patient whose treatment included an IDH1 peptide vaccine.

The CDR3 coding sequence is TGTGCCAGCAGTGTGGAACAGCTCTATGGCTACACCTTC. Its translation is CASSVEQLYGYTF. This rearrangement joins TRBV6-1 to TRBJ1-2, with unresolved D. V was clipped by 4 bases and J by 4 bases, with 10 bases between them. CDR3 length equals 13 residues. From germline, CDR1 is MNHNS and CDR2 SASEGT.